These 11 T cell receptor beta chains were all obtained from the same sample, sequenced in a study of CD8 T cells in ankylosing spondylitis. Broader study findings: The study identified a TCR beta motif of eight highly homologous variants that appeared characteristic of ankylosing spondylitis blood.

No antigen is known for these receptors. TCRdb independently ran MiXCR on the 5' RACE reads; one entry per CDR3 protein. The sample records around 390,000 distinct CDR3 sequences, approximately 20% being singletons. Input material: blood, either unsorted or a sorted T cell fraction (not recorded which). Receptor source: a male donor with ankylosing spondylitis.

Ten or more counts support this clonotype. The rearrangement uses TRBV12-3 or TRBV12-4 and TRBJ1-5; D remains unclear. The CDR3 is made up of 14 amino acids. Trimming took 2 bases from V and 5 from J, leaving 10 bases between them. The chain's CDR3 is CASSLRLTDQPQHF. The CDR3 region has the DNA TGTGCCAGCAGTTTACGGCTGACCGATCAGCCCCAGCATTTT.

The gene calls are TRBV5-1 and TRBJ1-4; D is unresolved. Between the trimmed V and J ends, which lost 0 bases and 0 bases, there was a span of 6 bases. The CDR3 is 15 amino acids. Looked up from germline, CDR1 is SGHRS and CDR2 is YFSETQ. The CDR3 DNA follows: TGCGCCAGCAGCTTGGAGGGCCCAACTAATGAAAAACTGTTTTTT. Its protein product is CASSLEGPTNEKLFF.

This clonotype turned up a few times. CDR3 sequence (DNA): TGTGCCAGCAAATTAGCGGGAGGGCCAGATACGCAGTATTTT. Translated: CASKLAGGPDTQYF. The gene calls are TRBV6-1 and TRBJ2-3; 11 positions agree with TRBD2. The V segment lost 7 bases and the J segment 4 bases; nucleotides outside the gene matches: 4. There are 14 residues in the CDR3. Germline-derived CDR1 and CDR2 are MNHNS and SASEGT.

This clonotype turned up a few times. The V gene is TRBV12-3 or TRBV12-4, the J gene TRBJ2-1; TRBD2 agrees at 9 bases. Germline trimming cut 5 bases from V and 9 bases from J; bases unmatched to any gene: 14. The CDR3 is 16 residues long. The CDR3 sequence is CASSPPWVAGAGEQFF. The CDR3 DNA follows: TGTGCCAGCAGTCCCCCCTGGGTAGCGGGAGCAGGTGAGCAGTTCTTC.

The chain is built from TRBV6-2 or TRBV6-3 and TRBJ2-1; 8 bases align to TRBD2. J was trimmed by 5 bases and V by 0 bases; bases with no gene match: 6. The CDR3 spans 16 residues. The germline V gene has CDR1 MNHEY and CDR2 SVGEGT. CDR3 protein: CASSYSLGLGNNEQFF. CDR3 bases: TGTGCCAGCAGTTACTCGTTGGGACTAGGTAACAATGAGCAGTTCTTC.

The chain joins TRBV28 to TRBJ2-2; 7 nucleotides match TRBD2. The junction had 6 bases not matched to a gene; V was cut back by 5 bases and J by 6 bases. Germline CDR1 is MDHEN and CDR2 is SYDVKM. The CDR3 spans 14 residues. CDR3 residues: CASSGGGRPGELFF. The CDR3 bases are TGTGCCAGCAGTGGGGGAGGGCGGCCCGGGGAGCTGTTTTTT.

This clonotype came up a few times. The chain combines TRBV5-1 with TRBJ2-7, with 8 bases fitting TRBD1. The V gene end was trimmed by 0 bases and the J gene end by 2 bases; junction bases not matched to a gene: 4. Per germline, CDR1 SGHRS and CDR2 YFSETQ. CDR3 length equals 15 residues. The CDR3 DNA is TGCGCCAGCAGCTTGGGACAGGGGATAACCTACGAGCAGTACTTC. Translation: CASSLGQGITYEQYF.

This clonotype was detected a few times. CDR3 amino acids: CASSLSGRTDTQYF. In nucleotides, the CDR3 is TGTGCCAGCAGTTTAAGCGGGCGCACAGATACGCAGTATTTT. V is TRBV12-3 or TRBV12-4 and J is TRBJ2-3, with a possible D match to TRBD2 (6 bases). This CDR3 spans 14 amino acids. The ends were cut back, 2 bases at V and 1 base at J, with 7 bases in the middle.

This clonotype was detected a few times. The V gene is TRBV12-3 or TRBV12-4, the J gene TRBJ2-4; possible D gene TRBD2, 6 bases. The V end was cut by 6 bases, the J end by 8 bases, with 23 bases between. CDR3 size: 16 residues. The CDR3 reads CASRSSVPYKIDIQYF. The CDR3 DNA reads TGTGCCAGCAGGTCTAGCGTTCCCTACAAGATCGACATTCAGTACTTC.

This clonotype was observed many times. V usage is TRBV11-2 and J usage is TRBJ2-2; a possible D gene is TRBD1 (6 bases). V gave up 3 bases and J gave up 3 bases, with 8 bases separating them. The germline V gene encodes CDR1 SGHAT and CDR2 FQNNGV. This CDR3 has 14 residues. For the CDR3, the DNA is TGTGCCAGCAGCTTCAACAGGGACACCGGGGAGCTGTTTTTT. It specifies CASSFNRDTGELFF.

V usage is TRBV12-3 or TRBV12-4 and J usage is TRBJ1-1; TRBD1 might be the D (5 bases). Trimming pared 6 bases from V and 4 bases from J, leaving 12 bases between. The CDR3 has 13 amino acids. DNA of the CDR3: TGTGCCAGCAGGCAGCAGGGCCTCACTGAAGCTTTCTTT. The encoded protein is CASRQQGLTEAFF.